Listed here is a single TCR beta chain. Its specificity is unknown. Total RNA amounts of at least 6 micrograms were extracted per sample. The data are from a study of blood T cells in healthy people across ages. Findings and limits, study-wide: Aged donors had fewer naive CD4+ cells and lower diversity than long-lived donors. CMV status of donors was unknown, possibly confounding expanded clonotype changes. As age increased, TCR beta diversity per million T cells fell in a roughly linear fashion.

Through a sample-barcoded 5' primer and a J-beta primer mix, a second PCR was run for about 7 to 12 cycles. Each CDR3 protein gets one entry after TCRdb re-called the 5' RACE reads with MiXCR. The sample records approximately 600,000 distinct CDR3 sequences, around three fifths being singletons. The clonotype comes from a man between 60 and 70 years old in good health. Sequencing used blood.

Written as DNA, the CDR3 is TGTGCCAGCAGATTAACAGGACTAATATACCAAGAGACCCAGTACTTC. Translation gives CASRLTGLIYQETQYF. The chain is built from TRBV6-5 and TRBJ2-5; D is possibly TRBD2 (6 bases). The germline V gene encodes CDR1 MNHEY and CDR2 SVGAGI. The length of the CDR3 is 16 residues. V gave up 6 bases and J gave up 0 bases, with 17 bases separating them.